One sample yielded the 27 T cell receptor beta chains listed below, sequenced in a study of T-cell reconstitution after alpha-beta-depleted transplantation in children. Unique molecular identifiers were incorporated when the TCRbeta library was constructed. Using its own MiXCR run on the PCR reads, TCRdb lists one record per CDR3 protein. Among about 110,000 distinct CDR3 sequences listed, approximately 10% were seen once. This specimen consisted of PBMCs from the stem cell graft donor, obtained from the stem cell graft. The receptor set was obtained from a human donor who donated a stem cell graft to a child with acute lymphoblastic leukemia.

This clonotype was recorded many times. The chain combines TRBV6-1 with TRBJ2-3, with D uncertain. Trimming removed 6 bases from V and 3 bases from J, with 19 bases in between. The CDR3 length is 16 residues. Germline V gene data show CDR1 as MNHNS and CDR2 as SASEGT. The CDR3: CASSSIPLARTDTQYF. In DNA, the CDR3 is TGTGCCAGCAGCTCCATACCCCTCGCCCGAACAGATACGCAGTATTTT.

This clonotype was recorded at least ten times. J is TRBJ2-7 and V is TRBV7-2; 8 bases agree with TRBD2. Trimming at V came to 0 bases and at J to 5 bases, leaving 3 bases not matched to a gene. From germline, CDR1 is SGHTA and CDR2 FQGNSA. The CDR3 covers 14 residues. The chain's CDR3 is CASSLAGGGNEQYF. The CDR3 nucleotides read TGTGCCAGCAGCTTAGCTGGCGGGGGGAACGAGCAGTACTTC. The whole variable domain, remainder taken from reference TRBV7-2 and TRBJ2-7, is GAGVSQSPSNKVTEKGKDVELRCDPISGHTALYWYRQSLGQGLEFLIYFQGNSAPDKSGLPSDRFSAERTGGSVSTLTIQRTQQEDSAVYLCASSLAGGGNEQYFGPGTRLTVT.

This clonotype was seen ten or more times. The rearrangement links TRBV20-1 to TRBJ1-5; 7 bases fit TRBD1. The V gene's germline CDR1 is DFQATT and CDR2 SNEGSKA (reference sequence). CDR3 length equals 15 residues. Germline trimming cut 5 bases from V and 3 bases from J; bases unmatched to any gene: 10. The CDR3: CSALTGRGTNQPQHF. In DNA form, the CDR3 reads TGCAGTGCTCTGACAGGGAGGGGGACCAATCAGCCCCAGCATTTT.

The chain employs TRBV6-5 and TRBJ2-1, with 11 bases fitting TRBD2. Germline V gives CDR1 MNHEY, CDR2 SVGAGI. Trimming removed 2 bases from V and 6 bases from J; junction bases left unmatched: 6. CDR3 length: 16 amino acids. The CDR3: CASSYDIAGGRNEQFF. The DNA of the CDR3 is TGTGCCAGCAGTTACGACATAGCGGGGGGGCGCAATGAGCAGTTCTTC.

The chain has TRBV19 and TRBJ1-3; 8 bases fit TRBD1. V shed 5 bases, J shed 4 bases, and the junction held 7 bases outside the gene matches. The CDR3 runs to 15 residues. Germline V CDR1 and CDR2: LNHDA, SQIVND (reference sequence). This chain's CDR3 is CASSPDRGGGNTIYF. CDR3 nucleotides: TGTGCCAGTAGTCCCGACAGGGGTGGCGGAAACACCATATATTTT.

This clonotype was seen many times. The gene calls are TRBV5-5 and TRBJ1-2; D is uncertain. This CDR3 has 13 residues. Trimming took 0 bases from V and 8 from J, leaving 11 bases between them. CDR1 is SGHKS, CDR2 YYEKEE, per germline (reference sequence). The DNA for the CDR3 is TGTGCCAGCAGCTTGGGGTCCTTAACAGGCTACACCTTC. It codes for CASSLGSLTGYTF. Complete variable domain (other parts from reference TRBV5-5 and TRBJ1-2): DAGVTQSPTHLIKTRGQQVTLRCSPISGHKSVSWYQQVLGQGPQFIFQYYEKEERGRGNFPDRFSARQFPNYSSELNVNALLLGDSALYLCASSLGSLTGYTFGSGTRLTVV.

The sample holds many counts of this clonotype. This chain joins TRBV7-8 and TRBJ2-5; 14 bases match TRBD2. Germline-derived CDR1 and CDR2 are SGHVS and FQNEAQ. The V and J ends lost 4 bases and 5 bases, in that order; junction bases with no gene match: 3. The CDR3 length is 15 residues. For the CDR3, the DNA is TGTGCCAGCAGCTGGCGGACTAGCGGGGGGGAGACCCAGTACTTC. Amino acids: CASSWRTSGGETQYF.

This clonotype was detected ten times or more. The chain has TRBV5-1 and TRBJ1-2, with D possibly matching TRBD1 (6 bases). Trimming left V 0 bases short and J 8 bases short, with 14 bases between. This CDR3 has 14 residues. Germline V gene sequence: CDR1 SGHRS, CDR2 YFSETQ. CDR3 residues: CASSLELGAQGYTF. The CDR3 bases are TGCGCCAGCAGCTTGGAATTGGGGGCACAAGGCTACACCTTC.

This clonotype was found a few times. This chain uses TRBV6-2 or TRBV6-3 with TRBJ1-5; D is undetermined. The CDR3 consists of 15 residues. V gave up 2 bases and J gave up 0 bases, with 8 bases separating them. Germline CDR1 and CDR2: MNHEY and SVGEGT. The CDR3 DNA is TGTGCCAGCAGTTACGGGAGTTATAGCAATCAGCCCCAGCATTTT. Translating gives CASSYGSYSNQPQHF.

The table lists this clonotype with many counts. The chain uses TRBV6-6 and TRBJ1-1, with 7 bases identical to TRBD1. Germline V gene sequence: CDR1 MNHNY, CDR2 SVGAGI (reference sequence). Losses at the gene ends were 6 bases for V and 0 bases for J; bases not matched to a gene: 7. The CDR3 has 15 amino acids. The CDR3 protein is CASSLGQVLNTEAFF. As DNA, the CDR3 is TGTGCCAGCAGCCTTGGACAGGTTTTGAACACTGAAGCTTTCTTT.

Worth noting for this clonotype: This may stem from a read error, because a much larger clone lies one nucleotide away. This chain uses TRBV20-1 with TRBJ2-5, with TRBD1 matching over 7 bases. Germline V gives CDR1 DFQATT, CDR2 SNEGSKA (reference sequence). This CDR3 is built from 14 residues. This CDR3 reads CSARDMTGLETPYF. For the CDR3, the DNA is TGCAGTGCTAGAGATATGACAGGGCTGGAGACCCCGTACTTC.

This clonotype was seen ten or more times. This chain uses TRBV18 with TRBJ2-7, with D uncertain. The germline gives CDR1 KGHSH, CDR2 LQKENI. This CDR3 has 14 amino acids. V shed 1 base and J shed 3 bases, with 10 bases lying between them. DNA for the CDR3: TGTGCCAGCTCACCACGGACCGGCGACTACGAGCAGTACTTC. This translates into CASSPRTGDYEQYF.

This clonotype was seen many times. DNA of the CDR3: TGTGCCAGCAGAATACAGGGGAAGAACACTGAAGCTTTCTTT. Translation: CASRIQGKNTEAFF. The V and J genes are TRBV12-3 or TRBV12-4 and TRBJ1-1; 7 bases match TRBD1. With V trimmed by 6 bases and J by 1 base, 5 bases remained unmatched. The CDR3 runs 14 residues.

This clonotype was found many times. The rearrangement joins TRBV5-1 to TRBJ2-5; TRBD1 matches 8 bases. The trim removed 7 bases at V and 0 bases at J, leaving 5 bases unmatched. The length of the CDR3 is 14 residues. Germline CDR1 and CDR2: SGHRS and YFSETQ. The CDR3 protein is CASHAGGNQETQYF. The DNA of the CDR3 is TGCGCCAGCCACGCAGGGGGCAACCAAGAGACCCAGTACTTC.

This clonotype was recorded at least ten times. The rearrangement links TRBV4-3 to TRBJ2-5, with D perhaps matching TRBD2 (6 bases). The CDR3 has 18 amino acids. Looked up from germline, CDR1 is LGHNA and CDR2 is YSLEER. The ends were cut back, 1 base at V and 2 bases at J, with 20 bases in the middle. DNA for the CDR3: TGCGCCAGCAGCCAAGGCTCATTTGGGGGAGGTGGACAAGAGACCCAGTACTTC. It is translated as CASSQGSFGGGGQETQYF.

This clonotype was seen many times. This rearrangement joins TRBV5-1 to TRBJ2-2; 10 bases agree with TRBD1. This CDR3 is built from 16 residues. Germline-derived CDR1 and CDR2 are SGHRS and YFSETQ. Trimming removed 3 bases from V and 7 bases from J; junction bases left unmatched: 9. The CDR3 nucleotides read TGCGCCAGCAGCTCGGTGGGACAGGGGTTCATCGGGGAGCTGTTTTTT. Residues: CASSSVGQGFIGELFF.

This clonotype was recorded many times. The gene calls are TRBV18 and TRBJ2-1; D gene unclear. V was cut by 3 bases and J by 6 bases, with 12 bases left in between. The CDR3 is made up of 14 amino acids. Germline V gives CDR1 KGHSH, CDR2 LQKENI. The CDR3 spells CASSPSTTSNEQFF. CDR3 bases: TGTGCCAGCTCACCGTCTACTACTTCCAATGAGCAGTTCTTC.

This clonotype was counted many times. The chain carries TRBV6-5 and TRBJ2-3; D possibly corresponds to TRBD1 (6 bases). The V gene lost 0 bases and the J gene lost 0 bases, with 16 bases spanning the gap. Germline assignment: CDR1 MNHEY and CDR2 SVGAGI. This CDR3 contains 18 residues. In DNA form, the CDR3 reads TGTGCCAGCAGTTACTCAAGCGGAGACAGGCGAAGCACAGATACGCAGTATTTT. Its translation: CASSYSSGDRRSTDTQYF.

This clonotype appeared a few times. J is TRBJ1-4 and V is TRBV5-6, with D possibly TRBD1 on 6 matching bases. From germline, CDR1 is SGHDT and CDR2 YYEEEE. The CDR3 contains 16 residues. With 4 bases removed from V and 4 bases from J, the gap between germline ends came to 17 bases. This chain's CDR3 is CASSQLAGTSNEKLFF. DNA for the CDR3: TGTGCCAGCAGCCAACTCGCCGGGACAAGTAATGAAAAACTGTTTTTT.

This clonotype has only one observation. V and J are TRBV28 and TRBJ2-7, with 7 bases identical to TRBD1. The J call is doubtful: the DNA matches TRBJ2-5 better. This CDR3 comprises 13 residues. Germline V gives CDR1 MDHEN, CDR2 SYDVKM. DNA for the CDR3: TGTGCCAGTAAAGGACAGGCCTGGGAGACCCAGTACTTC. Translated: CASKGQAWETQYF.

This clonotype was counted between two and nine times. The V and J genes are TRBV3-1 and TRBJ2-3; 8 bases agree with TRBD2. The CDR3 consists of 17 residues. In germline, CDR1 is LGHDT, CDR2 YNNKEL (reference sequence). The J segment lost 2 bases and the V segment lost 7 bases, leaving 14 bases of the junction unmatched. DNA of the CDR3: TGTGCCAGCACCTTTTCCCCTAGCGGGCCGAACACAGATACGCAGTATTTT. Translated, it gives CASTFSPSGPNTDTQYF.

In its sample, this clonotype was seen many times. The genes are TRBV27 and TRBJ1-2; 8 nucleotides line up with TRBD1. There are 14 residues in the CDR3. V dropped 2 bases and J dropped 6; count of bases not matched to a gene: 5. CDR1 and CDR2 (germline): MNHEY, SMNVEV (reference sequence). The CDR3 DNA sequence: TGTGCCAGCAGTTTAGCCACAGGGGGAGATGGCTACACCTTC. Translation gives CASSLATGGDGYTF.

This clonotype has ten or more counts. V usage is TRBV5-1 and J usage is TRBJ2-5; D remains unclear. The CDR3 runs 11 residues. Trimming left V 7 bases short and J 1 base short, with 5 bases between. Germline CDR1 SGHRS, CDR2 YFSETQ. CDR3 DNA: TGCGCCAGCGGCCTCCAAGAGACCCAGTACTTC. Translated, it gives CASGLQETQYF.

This clonotype was seen repeatedly, ten times or more. This sequence joins TRBV4-3 and TRBJ2-7, with 8 nucleotides matching TRBD1. Trimming removed 5 bases from V and 5 bases from J; junction bases left unmatched: 8. The CDR3 length is 14 residues. CDR1 is LGHNA, CDR2 YSLEER, per germline. This chain's CDR3 is CASSARTGSDEQYF. CDR3 nucleotide sequence: TGCGCCAGCAGCGCCCGGACAGGGAGCGACGAGCAGTACTTC.

This clonotype occurred many times. This rearrangement joins TRBV28 to TRBJ2-7; possibly TRBD2 for D (6 bases). The CDR3 runs to 15 residues. Trimming removed 2 bases from V and 0 bases from J, with 11 bases in between. The germline gives CDR1 MDHEN, CDR2 SYDVKM. The CDR3 coding sequence is TGTGCCAGCAGTTTAAGCGGGCGGATCTCCTACGAGCAGTACTTC. Its protein product is CASSLSGRISYEQYF.

Judged by abundance, this clonotype is medium-sized (0.01 to 0.1%). This rearrangement joins TRBV11-2 to TRBJ1-2; D is ambiguous. V lost 0 bases, J lost 2 bases, and 4 bases lay in between. This CDR3 has 13 amino acids. Germline CDR1 and CDR2: SGHAT and FQNNGV. The CDR3: CASSLDRNYGYTF. The CDR3 DNA reads TGTGCCAGCAGCTTAGATCGGAACTATGGCTACACCTTC. The full variable domain, in which reference TRBV11-2 and TRBJ1-2 provide the parts outside the CDR3, is EAGVAQSPRYKIIEKRQSVAFWCNPISGHATLYWYQQILGQGPKLLIQFQNNGVVDDSQLPKDRFSAERLKGVDSTLKIQPAKLEDSAVYLCASSLDRNYGYTFGSGTRLTVV.

This clonotype was recorded at least ten times. The chain carries TRBV6-5 and TRBJ2-4; D gene unclear. The CDR3 covers 14 residues. Per germline, CDR1 MNHEY and CDR2 SVGAGI. V lost 2 bases and J lost 2, with 7 bases in between. CDR3 nucleotides: TGTGCCAGCAGTTACGGCGGTTCCAAAAACATTCAGTACTTC. Its protein is CASSYGGSKNIQYF.